This TCR beta chain was obtained from a study of preoperative IRX-2 immunotherapy in early breast cancer. As for treatment: preoperative locoregional IRX-2 cytokine immunotherapy. Per germline, CDR1 MNHEY and CDR2 SMNVEV (reference sequence). This CDR3 comprises 13 residues. The V gene lost 5 bases and the J gene lost 8 bases, with 15 bases spanning the gap. Data came from immunoSEQ multiplex PCR; TCRdb stores just in-frame clones and leaves some out. This sample has around 39,000 clones; 85% to 95% occur once, and the top ten carry over 1.5%. The sample in question was tumor tissue, obtained after IRX-2 immunotherapy. The receptor was isolated from a human donor with breast cancer. The chain has TRBV27 and TRBJ1-2, with D perhaps TRBD1 (6 bases). CDR3 loop: CASSPRTAGGYTF. CDR3 nucleotides: TGTGCCAGCAGTCCCCGGACAGCGGGAGGCTACACCTTC.